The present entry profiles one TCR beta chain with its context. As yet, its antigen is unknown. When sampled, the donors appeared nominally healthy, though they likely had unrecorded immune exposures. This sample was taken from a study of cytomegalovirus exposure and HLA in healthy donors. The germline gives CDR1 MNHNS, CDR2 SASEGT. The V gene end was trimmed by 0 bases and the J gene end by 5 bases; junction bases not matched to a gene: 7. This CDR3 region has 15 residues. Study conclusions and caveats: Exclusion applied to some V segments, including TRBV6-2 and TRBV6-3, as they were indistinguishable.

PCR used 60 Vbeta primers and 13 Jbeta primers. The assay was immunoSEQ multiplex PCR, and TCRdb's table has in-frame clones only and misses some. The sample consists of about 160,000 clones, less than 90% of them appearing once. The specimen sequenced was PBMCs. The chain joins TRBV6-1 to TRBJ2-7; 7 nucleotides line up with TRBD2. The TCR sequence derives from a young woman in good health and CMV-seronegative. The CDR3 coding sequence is TGTGCCAGCAGTGAAGCGGTGGGAGGGCCGCACGAGCAGTACTTC. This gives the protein CASSEAVGGPHEQYF.